The 4 T cell receptor beta chains given below trace back to one sample, sequenced in a study of CD8 T cells in ankylosing spondylitis. Study-wide results and caveats: A motif in TCR beta, a set of several highly homologous variants, appeared characteristic of ankylosing spondylitis blood.

The antigens these receptors bind are not known. TCRdb passed the 5' RACE reads through MiXCR, listing each CDR3 protein once. The sample records 650,000 to 800,000 distinct CDR3 sequences, under 20% being singletons. The sequencing sample was made of blood, either unsorted or a sorted T cell fraction (not recorded which). These receptor sequences come from a male donor with ankylosing spondylitis.

The rearrangement links TRBV6-5 to TRBJ2-7; 7 bases agree with TRBD1. The V gene end was trimmed by 0 bases and the J gene end by 3 bases; junction bases not matched to a gene: 5. CDR1 and CDR2 from the germline V gene are MNHEY and SVGAGI. The CDR3 spans 15 residues. DNA for the CDR3: TGTGCCAGCAGTTACTCACCGGGACAGATCTACGAGCAGTACTTC. It translates to CASSYSPGQIYEQYF.

This clonotype showed up just a few times. This sequence joins TRBV12-3 or TRBV12-4 and TRBJ1-2; the D gene is possibly TRBD1 (6 bases). The CDR3 has 15 amino acids. The V end lost 0 bases, the J end lost 8 bases, and 16 bases lay between the germline ends. CDR3 loop: CASSLARTGLFGYTF. CDR3 nucleotide sequence: TGTGCCAGCAGTTTAGCCAGAACAGGGTTGTTCGGCTACACCTTC.

The sample holds a few counts of this clonotype. This chain uses TRBV5-1 with TRBJ1-1; possibly TRBD1 for D (5 bases). CDR3 length equals 15 residues. Germline loops: CDR1 SGHRS, CDR2 YFSETQ. V was trimmed by 4 bases and J by 3 bases, leaving 16 bases between them. This CDR3 reads CASSQGGPGDTEAFF. In DNA, the CDR3 is TGCGCCAGCAGCCAGGGAGGCCCGGGGGACACTGAAGCTTTCTTT.

This clonotype appeared a few times. This rearrangement joins TRBV18 to TRBJ2-1; 12 positions agree with TRBD2. The CDR3 is 18 amino acids. J lost 7 bases, V lost 3 bases, and 13 bases had no gene match. Germline CDR1 is KGHSH and CDR2 is LQKENI. In nucleotides, the CDR3 is TGTGCCAGCTCACCTCTCACTTCTAGCGGGAGGGCCAGAAATGAGCAGTTCTTC. Its translation is CASSPLTSSGRARNEQFF. The variable domain in full, completed from reference TRBV18 and TRBJ2-1, reads NAGVMQNPRHLVRRRGQEARLRCSPMKGHSHVYWYRQLPEEGLKFMVYLQKENIIDESGMPKERFSAEFPKEGPSILRIQQVVRGDSAAYFCASSPLTSSGRARNEQFFGPGTRLTVL.